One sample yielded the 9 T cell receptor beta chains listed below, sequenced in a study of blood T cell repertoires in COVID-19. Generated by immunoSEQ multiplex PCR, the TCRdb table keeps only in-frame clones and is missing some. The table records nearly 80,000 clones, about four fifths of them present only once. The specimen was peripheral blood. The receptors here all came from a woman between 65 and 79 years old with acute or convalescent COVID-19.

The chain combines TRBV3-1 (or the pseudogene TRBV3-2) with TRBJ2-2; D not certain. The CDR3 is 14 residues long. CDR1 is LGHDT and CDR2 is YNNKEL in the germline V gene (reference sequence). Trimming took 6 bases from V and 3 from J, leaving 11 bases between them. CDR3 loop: CASRKTGHTGELFF. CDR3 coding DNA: TGTGCCAGCAGAAAGACGGGTCACACCGGGGAGCTGTTTTTT.

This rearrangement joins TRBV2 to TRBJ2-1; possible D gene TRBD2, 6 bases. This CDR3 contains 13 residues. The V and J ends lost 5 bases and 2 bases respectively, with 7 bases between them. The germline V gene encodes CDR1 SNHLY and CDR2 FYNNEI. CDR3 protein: CASSRTTYNEQFF. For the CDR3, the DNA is TGTGCCAGCAGTCGGACTACCTACAATGAGCAGTTCTTC. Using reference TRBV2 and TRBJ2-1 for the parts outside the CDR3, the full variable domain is EPEVTQTPSHQVTQMGQEVILRCVPISNHLYFYWYRQILGQKVEFLVSFYNNEISEKSEIFDDQFSVERPDGSNFTLKIRSTKLEDSAMYFCASSRTTYNEQFFGPGTRLTVL.

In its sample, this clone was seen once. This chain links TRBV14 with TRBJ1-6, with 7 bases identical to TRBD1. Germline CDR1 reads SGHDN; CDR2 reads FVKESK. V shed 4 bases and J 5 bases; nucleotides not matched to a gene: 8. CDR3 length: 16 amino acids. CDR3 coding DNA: TGTGCCAGCAGCCCCTGGACAGGAACCAATAATTCACCCCTCCACTTT. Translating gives CASSPWTGTNNSPLHF.

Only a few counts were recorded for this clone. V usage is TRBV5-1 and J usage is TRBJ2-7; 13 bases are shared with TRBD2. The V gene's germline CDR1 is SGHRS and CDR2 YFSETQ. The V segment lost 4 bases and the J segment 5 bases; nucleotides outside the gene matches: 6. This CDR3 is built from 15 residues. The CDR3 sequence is CASSPVTSGRNEQYF. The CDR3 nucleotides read TGCGCCAGCAGCCCTGTGACTAGCGGGAGGAACGAGCAGTACTTC.

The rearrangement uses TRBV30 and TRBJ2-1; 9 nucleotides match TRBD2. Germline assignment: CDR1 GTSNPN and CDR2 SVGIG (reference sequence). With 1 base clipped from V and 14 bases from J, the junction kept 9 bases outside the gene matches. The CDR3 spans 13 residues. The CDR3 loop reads CAWSEAGGISKFF. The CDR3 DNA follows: TGTGCCTGGAGTGAAGCGGGAGGTATTTCGAAGTTCTTC.

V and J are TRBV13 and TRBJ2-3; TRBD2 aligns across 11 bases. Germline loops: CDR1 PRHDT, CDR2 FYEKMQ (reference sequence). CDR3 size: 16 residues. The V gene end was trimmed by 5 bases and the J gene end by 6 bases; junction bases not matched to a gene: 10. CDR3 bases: TGTGCCAGCAGCACCCGGACTAGCGGGTCCCCGGATACGCAGTATTTT. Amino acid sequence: CASSTRTSGSPDTQYF.

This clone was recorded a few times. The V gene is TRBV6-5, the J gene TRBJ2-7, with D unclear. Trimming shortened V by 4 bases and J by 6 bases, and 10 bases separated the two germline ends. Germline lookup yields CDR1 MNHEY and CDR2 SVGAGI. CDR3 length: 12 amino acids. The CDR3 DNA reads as TGTGCCAGCAGTTCTATTGGTGGCGAGCAGTACTTC. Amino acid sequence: CASSSIGGEQYF.

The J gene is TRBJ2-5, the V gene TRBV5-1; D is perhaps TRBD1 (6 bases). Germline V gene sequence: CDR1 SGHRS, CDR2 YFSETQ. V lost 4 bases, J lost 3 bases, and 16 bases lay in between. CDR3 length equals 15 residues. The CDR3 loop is CASSPGTTGKETQYF. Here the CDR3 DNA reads TGCGCCAGCAGCCCCGGGACAACCGGTAAAGAGACCCAGTACTTC.

The CDR3 coding sequence is TGCGCCAGCAGCTTGTCCTTCCCCGGACAGGGGGCGTTAGTGCTGAACACTGAAGCTTTCTTT. It specifies CASSLSFPGQGALVLNTEAFF. This chain uses TRBV5-1 with TRBJ1-1; 11 bases align to TRBD1. This CDR3 is built from 21 residues. Germline CDR1 reads SGHRS; CDR2 reads YFSETQ. J lost 0 bases, V lost 1 base, and 17 bases had no gene match. Full variable domain (remainder filled in from reference TRBV5-1 and TRBJ1-1): KAGVTQTPRYLIKTRGQQVTLSCSPISGHRSVSWYQQTPGQGLQFLFEYFSETQRNKGNFPGRFSGRQFSNSRSEMNVSTLELGDSALYLCASSLSFPGQGALVLNTEAFFGQGTRLTVV.